Shown below are 32 T cell receptor beta chains from a single sample sequenced in a study of CD8 T cells in Susac syndrome. Reverse transcription of 0.5 to 1 ug RNA was performed with random hexamers. TCRdb re-derived calls from the immunoSEQ multiplex PCR reads in MiXCR, one entry per CDR3 protein. The repertoire consists of approximately 100,000 distinct CDR3 sequences, with 85% to 95% occurring once and the leading ten covering approximately 0.13%. Sequences were obtained from CD8+ T cells from PBMCs. These receptors were taken from a human donor in good health.

This clonotype was observed a single time. The V call is TRBV5-1, the J call TRBJ2-2, with D uncertain. The CDR3 sequence is 14 residues long. CDR1 and CDR2 from the germline V gene are SGHRS and YFSETQ. V gave up 6 bases and J gave up 0 bases, with 9 bases separating them. The CDR3 region is CASIGSANTGELFF. The CDR3 DNA sequence: TGCGCCAGCATCGGCTCTGCGAACACCGGGGAGCTGTTTTTT.

This rearrangement joins TRBV12-3 or TRBV12-4 to TRBJ2-3; 9 bases line up with TRBD1. V dropped 7 bases and J dropped 2; count of bases not matched to a gene: 7. This CDR3 is 15 amino acids long. The CDR3 bases are TGTGCCAGCACGACGACAGGGGGAGTCACAGATACGCAGTATTTT. Residues: CASTTTGGVTDTQYF.

This chain connects TRBV4-2 to TRBJ2-5; unclear D gene. Germline CDR1 is LGHNA and CDR2 is YNFKEQ. The CDR3 totals 15 residues. The ends were cut back, 1 base at V and 5 bases at J, with 14 bases in the middle. The CDR3 here is CASSQVLGSMETQYF. Written as DNA, the CDR3 is TGTGCCAGCAGCCAAGTCCTGGGGTCCATGGAGACCCAGTACTTC.

This chain links TRBV7-2 with TRBJ1-1; 7 nucleotides align to TRBD1. Germline values: CDR1 SGHTA, CDR2 FQGNSA. The CDR3 is made up of 14 amino acids. V lost 0 bases, J lost 11 bases, and 9 bases stayed unmatched. CDR3 loop: CASSLAFEAGGAFF. The CDR3 DNA sequence: TGTGCCAGCAGCTTAGCTTTCGAGGCAGGGGGGGCTTTCTTT.

This chain links TRBV20-1 with TRBJ2-7; no firm D call. Looked up from germline, CDR1 is DFQATT and CDR2 is SNEGSKA (reference sequence). The CDR3 contains 12 residues. V lost 6 bases and J 2 bases, leaving 11 bases between the germline ends. Here the CDR3 DNA reads TGCAGTGCCCCGGACGGTCCCTACGAGCAGTACTTC. Its protein is CSAPDGPYEQYF.

This sequence joins TRBV10-3 and TRBJ2-1; D may be TRBD1 (5 bases). Trimming removed 4 bases from V and 8 bases from J, with 15 bases in between. Per the germline V gene, CDR1 is ENHRY and CDR2 is SYGVKD. The CDR3 totals 14 residues. CDR3 residues: CAISVRAGIDEQFF. The CDR3 bases are TGTGCCATCAGTGTTAGAGCAGGGATCGATGAGCAGTTCTTC.

The rearrangement links TRBV7-9 to TRBJ2-3; D is perhaps TRBD2 (5 bases). Trimming cost V 8 bases and J 0 bases, with 6 bases left between them. This CDR3 spans 12 amino acids. Germline loops: CDR1 SEHNR, CDR2 FQNEAQ (reference sequence). This CDR3 is CASEGSTDTQYF. The CDR3 coding sequence is TGTGCCAGCGAGGGAAGCACAGATACGCAGTATTTT.

CDR3 residues: CASSPMQGTGNTIYF. The DNA for the CDR3 is TGTGCCAGCAGCCCGATGCAGGGAACGGGAAACACCATATATTTT. The rearrangement uses TRBV3-1 and TRBJ1-3; maybe TRBD1 (5 bases). Per germline, CDR1 LGHDT and CDR2 YNNKEL (reference sequence). This CDR3 is 15 amino acids long. The V end lost 4 bases, the J end lost 4 bases, and 14 bases lay between the germline ends.

The rearrangement links TRBV7-3 to TRBJ2-3; no reliable D call. Germline assignment: CDR1 SGHTA and CDR2 FQGTGA. V was clipped by 4 bases and J by 6 bases, with 14 bases between them. The CDR3 extends over 14 amino acids. The CDR3 region has the DNA TGTGCCAGCAGCTCCTCGCCCCGAATGGATACGCAGTATTTT. The encoded protein is CASSSSPRMDTQYF.

This chain connects TRBV24-1 to TRBJ2-1; 10 positions agree with TRBD2. V shed 4 bases and J 4 bases; nucleotides not matched to a gene: 6. Germline CDR1 is KGHDR and CDR2 is SFDVKD. The CDR3 has 16 amino acids. CDR3 in amino acids: CATSDPQREGYNEQFF. CDR3 in DNA: TGTGCCACCAGTGACCCACAGCGGGAGGGTTACAATGAGCAGTTCTTC.

In this sample, this clonotype turned up once. The V and J genes are TRBV4-1 and TRBJ1-6; D gene ambiguous. This CDR3 is 15 amino acids long. The ends were cut back, 2 bases at V and 10 bases at J, with 15 bases in the middle. Looked up from germline, CDR1 is MGHRA and CDR2 is YSYEKL. The CDR3 coding sequence is TGCGCCAGCAGCCAACTCGCGGAAGTGCGATCACCCCTCCACTTT. Protein product: CASSQLAEVRSPLHF.

This chain joins TRBV20-1 and TRBJ1-1; D uncertain. The CDR3 covers 13 residues. Germline V gene data show CDR1 as DFQATT and CDR2 as SNEGSKA (reference sequence). V was pared by 3 bases and J by 1 base, with 9 bases between. CDR3 coding DNA: TGCAGTGCTAGCCAGAGACAGAACACTGAAGCTTTCTTT. Translating gives CSASQRQNTEAFF.

The chain carries TRBV6-5 and TRBJ1-2, with D perhaps matching TRBD1 (5 bases). With 9 bases removed from V and 0 bases from J, the gap between germline ends came to 11 bases. In germline, CDR1 is MNHEY, CDR2 SVGAGI. This CDR3 contains 13 residues. The DNA of the CDR3 is TGTGCCAGTCACACCAGGGCTAACTATGGCTACACCTTC. Protein sequence: CASHTRANYGYTF.

The CDR3 spells CASSQSRGYNQPQHF. DNA of the CDR3: TGCGCCAGCAGTCAATCGAGGGGATACAATCAGCCCCAGCATTTT. The J gene is TRBJ1-5, the V gene TRBV23-1; tentative D call: TRBD1 (5 bases). TRBV23-1 is annotated as an ORF whose role is uncertain. V dropped 0 bases and J dropped 3 bases, with 9 bases sitting between them. The CDR3 is 15 amino acids.

The chain employs TRBV18 and TRBJ2-7; the match to TRBD1 covers 8 bases. CDR1 is KGHSH, CDR2 LQKENI, per germline. CDR3 length equals 15 residues. V shed 2 bases, J shed 1 base, and the junction held 4 bases outside the gene matches. The CDR3 loop is CASSPGTGDSYEQYF. In nucleotides, the CDR3 is TGTGCCAGCTCACCAGGGACAGGTGATTCCTACGAGCAGTACTTC.

The V and J genes are TRBV6-1 and TRBJ2-3; TRBD2 agrees at 8 bases. This CDR3 has 17 amino acids. Per the germline V gene, CDR1 is MNHNS and CDR2 is SASEGT. J was trimmed by 2 bases and V by 7 bases; bases with no gene match: 14. The CDR3 region is CASTRSPREASTDTQYF. In DNA form, the CDR3 reads TGTGCCAGCACCCGCTCCCCGCGGGAGGCATCCACAGATACGCAGTATTTT.

J is TRBJ2-1 and V is TRBV4-3, with TRBD2 matching 8 bases. Germline CDR1 and CDR2: LGHNA and YSLEER. V dropped 4 bases and J dropped 4; count of bases not matched to a gene: 6. CDR3 length: 15 residues. The CDR3 bases are TGCGCCAGCAGCCTCGGACTAGCAGAGTACAATGAGCAGTTCTTC. As protein: CASSLGLAEYNEQFF.

The chain recombines TRBV6-6 with TRBJ2-2; D unresolved. The CDR3 sequence is 15 residues long. V lost 4 bases to trimming and J lost 5 bases, with 14 bases between them. Germline V gene data show CDR1 as MNHNY and CDR2 as SVGAGI (reference sequence). CDR3 residues: CASSFKGRATGELFF. The CDR3 DNA reads TGTGCCAGCAGTTTCAAAGGACGGGCGACCGGGGAGCTGTTTTTT.

This clonotype appeared a single time. The chain couples TRBV6-5 to TRBJ2-3; D ambiguous. CDR1 MNHEY and CDR2 SVGAGI come from the germline V gene. V was pared by 2 bases and J by 4 bases, with 10 bases between. The CDR3 runs to 14 residues. The CDR3 DNA follows: TGTGCCAGCAGTTACAGGGAATGGTCAGATACGCAGTATTTT. Translation: CASSYREWSDTQYF.

This clonotype was seen more than once but under ten times. This rearrangement joins TRBV5-1 to TRBJ2-2, with a possible D match to TRBD1 (6 bases). The V and J ends lost 2 bases and 5 bases respectively, with 13 bases between them. The CDR3 is made up of 15 amino acids. CDR1 is SGHRS and CDR2 is YFSETQ in the germline V gene. The DNA of the CDR3 is TGCGCCAGCAGCTTCGACGGCAGGGGTACCGGGGAGCTGTTTTTT. Amino acid sequence: CASSFDGRGTGELFF. Combining the CDR3 with reference TRBV5-1 and TRBJ2-2 gives the whole variable domain KAGVTQTPRYLIKTRGQQVTLSCSPISGHRSVSWYQQTPGQGLQFLFEYFSETQRNKGNFPGRFSGRQFSNSRSEMNVSTLELGDSALYLCASSFDGRGTGELFFGEGSRLTVL.

The V and J genes are TRBV20-1 and TRBJ1-5; a possible D gene is TRBD1 (6 bases). The CDR3 is made up of 15 amino acids. V gave up 3 bases and J gave up 4 bases, with 16 bases separating them. Germline CDR1 DFQATT, CDR2 SNEGSKA (reference sequence). CDR3 in DNA: TGCAGTGCTAGCCCGACATCGGGGGCGAATCAGCCCCAGCATTTT. It translates to CSASPTSGANQPQHF.

The V call is TRBV5-6, the J call TRBJ1-1; D is unresolved. The germline V and J ends were trimmed by 3 bases and 2 bases, with 11 bases remaining between them. Per the germline V gene, CDR1 is SGHDT and CDR2 is YYEEEE. The length of the CDR3 is 14 residues. Here the CDR3 reads CASSYDQINTEAFF. CDR3 in DNA: TGTGCCAGCAGCTATGACCAGATCAACACTGAAGCTTTCTTT.

The chain combines TRBV19 with TRBJ2-6; no clear D gene. CDR1 is LNHDA, CDR2 SQIVND, per germline (reference sequence). V was clipped by 11 bases and J by 0 bases, with 5 bases between them. The CDR3 is 12 amino acids. The CDR3 DNA is TGTGCCTCCCACTCTGGGGCCAACGTCCTGACTTTC. This translates into CASHSGANVLTF.

CDR3: CSVDSGQGAKIEKLFF. CDR3 bases: TGCAGCGTTGACTCGGGACAGGGGGCAAAGATTGAAAAACTGTTTTTT. The chain recombines TRBV29-1 with TRBJ1-4, with 12 bases identical to TRBD1. The ends lost 3 bases at V and 7 bases at J; junction bases unmatched: 9. The germline CDR1 and CDR2 sequences are SQVTM and ANQGSEA. This CDR3 is 16 amino acids long.

This chain connects TRBV20-1 to TRBJ2-7; D is uncertain. Germline loops: CDR1 DFQATT, CDR2 SNEGSKA (reference sequence). The V end lost 2 bases, the J end lost 5 bases, and 7 bases lay between the germline ends. The CDR3 spans 11 residues. CDR3 region: CSARSWNEQYF. The CDR3 DNA reads TGCAGTGCTAGAAGTTGGAACGAGCAGTACTTC.

The chain couples TRBV10-3 to TRBJ1-5; D possibly corresponds to TRBD1 (6 bases). V lost 8 bases and J lost 8, with 16 bases in between. CDR3 length: 13 residues. Germline V lookup: CDR1 ENHRY, CDR2 SYGVKD. CDR3 amino acids: CAIRDQGREPQHF. In DNA form, the CDR3 reads TGTGCCATCCGCGATCAGGGGCGAGAGCCCCAGCATTTT.

J is TRBJ2-7 and V is TRBV27; no reliable D call. Between the trimmed V and J ends, which lost 2 bases and 5 bases, there was a span of 16 bases. CDR3 length: 15 residues. CDR1 is MNHEY and CDR2 is SMNVEV in the germline V gene (reference sequence). This CDR3 is CASSLIWEPTHEQYF. CDR3 DNA: TGTGCCAGCAGTTTAATCTGGGAACCCACCCACGAGCAGTACTTC.

The gene calls are TRBV28 and TRBJ1-4, with D possibly matching TRBD1 (5 bases). The CDR3 has 15 amino acids. The V end lost 5 bases, the J end lost 0 bases, and 10 bases lay between the germline ends. Germline V gene sequence: CDR1 MDHEN, CDR2 SYDVKM. The CDR3 reads CASSLTGATNEKLFF. The CDR3 nucleotides read TGTGCCAGCAGTCTTACAGGTGCAACTAATGAAAAACTGTTTTTT. The variable domain in full, with the rest retrieved from reference TRBV28 and TRBJ1-4, is DVKVTQSSRYLVKRTGEKVFLECVQDMDHENMFWYRQDPGLGLRLIYFSYDVKMKEKGDIPEGYSVSREKKERFSLILESASTNQTSMYLCASSLTGATNEKLFFGSGTQLSVL.

The genes are TRBV20-1 and TRBJ2-1; D may be TRBD2 (6 bases). The V gene lost 5 bases and the J gene lost 0 bases, with 17 bases spanning the gap. Germline loops: CDR1 DFQATT, CDR2 SNEGSKA (reference sequence). The CDR3 is 16 residues long. CDR3 in amino acids: CSAYVSGARSYNEQFF. DNA of the CDR3: TGCAGTGCTTACGTTAGCGGAGCCCGCTCCTACAATGAGCAGTTCTTC.

The genes are TRBV6-6 and TRBJ2-1, with a possible D match to TRBD1 (5 bases). Germline V lookup: CDR1 MNHNY, CDR2 SVGAGI (reference sequence). The CDR3 is made up of 16 amino acids. Trimming removed 2 bases at V and 5 bases at J, with 16 bases between. This chain's CDR3 is CASSYTGLYTNNEQFF. CDR3 sequence (DNA): TGTGCCAGCAGTTACACAGGTCTATATACAAACAATGAGCAGTTCTTC.

The V and J genes are TRBV20-1 and TRBJ2-5, with D possibly matching TRBD1 (6 bases). V was clipped by 3 bases and J by 4 bases, with 9 bases between them. The CDR3 is 12 amino acids. Germline CDR1 DFQATT, CDR2 SNEGSKA (reference sequence). CDR3 in DNA: TGCAGTGCTAGGGGGGCCGGAGAGACCCAGTACTTC. This sequence encodes CSARGAGETQYF.

This clonotype was picked up one time. The rearrangement uses TRBV20-1 and TRBJ1-1, with D maybe TRBD1 (6 bases). Germline V gives CDR1 DFQATT, CDR2 SNEGSKA (reference sequence). The length of the CDR3 is 14 residues. V was clipped by 0 bases and J by 0 bases, with 8 bases between them. CDR3 DNA sequence: TGCAGTGCTAGAGATAACAGGGTGAACACTGAAGCTTTCTTT. Amino acids: CSARDNRVNTEAFF.